Listed below are T cell receptor beta chains from one sample, sequenced in a study of T cell changes during pregnancy in multiple sclerosis. Only in-frame clones appear in the TCRdb table, and some are missing; sequencing was by immunoSEQ multiplex PCR. The sample holds fewer than 35,000 clones, more than 85% seen once. This specimen consisted of CD4+ T cells from peripheral blood mononuclear cells, obtained in the second trimester of pregnancy. The receptors shown here come from a female donor with multiple sclerosis, enrolled in a pregnancy study. The CDR3 runs from the conserved cysteine through the conserved F or W. A D gene is named only where the DNA matches it firmly. The listing skips clone size in some rows; elsewhere it reads once, few, many or a size class.

abundance	d_gene	j_gene	v_gene	CDR3aa	CDR3nt
.	.	TRBJ2-1	TRBV11-2	CASSLPPAGSYNEQFF	TGTGCCAGCAGCCTCCCCCCGGCGGGCTCCTACAATGAGCAGTTCTTC
.	.	TRBJ2-1	TRBV7-6	CASSLFGPQASTYNEQFF	TGTGCCAGCAGTCTCTTCGGTCCCCAGGCGAGTACCTACAATGAGCAGTTCTTC
.	TRBD2	TRBJ2-2	TRBV27	CASSARLATGELFF	TGTGCCAGCAGCGCAAGACTAGCCACCGGGGAGCTGTTTTTT
.	.	TRBJ2-5	TRBV5-6	CASSWAGLIGETQYF	TGTGCCAGCAGCTGGGCAGGGCTAATTGGGGAGACCCAGTACTTC
.	.	TRBJ1-1	TRBV27	CASSANGPVPVVTEAFF	TGTGCCAGCAGTGCGAATGGTCCGGTCCCGGTGGTCACTGAAGCTTTCTTT
few	TRBD1	TRBJ1-1	TRBV2	CASSYRGQNTEAFF	TGTGCCAGCAGTTACAGGGGTCAGAACACTGAAGCTTTCTTT
.	.	TRBJ1-1	TRBV6-5	CASSYSKNRLNTEAFF	TGTGCCAGCAGTTACTCGAAAAACAGATTGAACACTGAAGCTTTCTTT
once	TRBD2	TRBJ2-5	TRBV7-2	CASSPLAGAYQETQYF	TGTGCCAGCAGCCCCCTAGCGGGCGCGTACCAAGAGACCCAGTACTTC
once	TRBD1	TRBJ2-3	TRBV19	CASSGYRGPGTDTQYF	TGTGCCAGTAGTGGATACAGGGGCCCGGGCACAGATACGCAGTATTTT
.	TRBD2	TRBJ2-1	TRBV5-1	CASSLVPGTSGRGGHNEQFF	TGCGCCAGCAGCTTGGTTCCCGGGACTAGCGGGAGGGGGGGACACAATGAGCAGTTCTTC
.	TRBD1	TRBJ1-2	TRBV7-9	CASSLGQGGSYGYTF	TGTGCCAGCAGCTTAGGGCAGGGGGGTAGCTATGGCTACACCTTC
.	TRBD2	TRBJ2-3	TRBV5-4	CASSQGLAGIRDTQYF	TGTGCCAGCAGCCAAGGACTAGCGGGAATCCGAGATACGCAGTATTTT
.	.	TRBJ2-7	TRBV27	CASSSYTVKAYEQYF	TGTGCCAGCAGTTCCTATACAGTGAAGGCCTACGAGCAGTACTTC
.	.	TRBJ2-6	TRBV7-2	CASSLVGGSGANVLTF	TGTGCCAGCAGCTTAGTAGGGGGCTCTGGGGCCAACGTCCTGACTTTC
.	.	TRBJ1-3	TRBV6-1	CASSDRAGTGNTIYF	TGTGCCAGCAGTGACAGAGCAGGGACTGGAAACACCATATATTTT
.	.	TRBJ1-1	TRBV5-1	CASSLAWGLGNTEAFF	TGCGCCAGCAGCTTGGCCTGGGGGCTAGGGAACACTGAAGCTTTCTTT
.	TRBD2	TRBJ2-1	TRBV6-5	CVSSRSGTEQFF	TGTGTCAGCAGTCGAAGCGGGACCGAGCAGTTCTTC
few	TRBD1	TRBJ2-5	TRBV2	CASSVSGQVRETQYF	TGTGCCAGCAGTGTGTCGGGACAGGTCCGAGAGACCCAGTACTTC
.	TRBD1	TRBJ1-1	TRBV14	CASSPTGRNTEAFF	TGTGCCAGCAGCCCGACAGGGCGGAACACTGAAGCTTTCTTT
once	.	TRBJ2-5	TRBV23-1	CASSQSPTLPPSRDF	TGCGCCAGCAGTCAATCCCCAACACTACCACCCTCCAGAGACTTC
.	TRBD2	TRBJ2-1	TRBV6-5	CASSYPAGLPYNEQFF	TGTGCCAGCAGTTACCCGGCGGGACTACCGTACAATGAGCAGTTCTTC
.	.	TRBJ1-4	TRBV28	CASSTRQGGSEKLFF	TGTGCCAGCAGTACGAGGCAGGGCGGGAGTGAAAAACTGTTTTTT
.	TRBD1	TRBJ2-7	TRBV5-6	CASSRDRGGSYEQYF	TGTGCCAGCAGCCGGGACAGGGGGGGATCCTACGAGCAGTACTTC
once	.	TRBJ1-3	TRBV7-2	CASSLEAGSGNTIYF	TGTGCCAGCAGCTTAGAGGCGGGTTCCGGAAACACCATATATTTT
.	.	TRBJ1-2	TRBV27	CASSKTTFSYGYTF	TGTGCCAGCAGTAAGACTACGTTTAGCTATGGCTACACCTTC
once	.	TRBJ2-1	TRBV4-3	CASSQGLRIEQFF	TGCGCCAGCAGCCAGGGACTCCGCATTGAGCAGTTCTTC
.	.	TRBJ2-6	TRBV29-1	CSVVVSGANVLTF	TGCAGCGTTGTAGTCTCTGGGGCCAACGTCCTGACTTTC
.	.	TRBJ1-2	TRBV5-4	CASSLSQDYGYTF	TGTGCCAGCAGCTTGTCACAGGACTATGGCTACACCTTC
.	TRBD2	TRBJ2-1	TRBV4-1	CASGRTSGGGYNEQFF	TGCGCCAGCGGTAGGACTAGCGGAGGGGGGTACAATGAGCAGTTCTTC
.	TRBD1	TRBJ1-1	TRBV9	CASSVGGRGITEAFF	TGTGCCAGCAGCGTAGGGGGCAGGGGGATCACTGAAGCTTTCTTT
.	TRBD1	TRBJ1-2	TRBV14	CASSQAGQGNNYGYTF	TGTGCCAGCAGCCAAGCGGGACAGGGGAATAACTATGGCTACACCTTC
.	TRBD2	TRBJ2-3	TRBV19	CASRAGGPRDTQYF	TGTGCCAGTAGGGCGGGAGGGCCGAGAGATACGCAGTATTTT
.	TRBD1	TRBJ1-3	TRBV5-6	CASSLRQGGNTIYF	TGTGCCAGCAGCTTGAGACAGGGTGGAAACACCATATATTTT
.	.	TRBJ1-2	TRBV19	CASSADTNYGYTF	TGTGCCAGTAGTGCCGACACCAACTATGGCTACACCTTC
.	.	TRBJ2-6	TRBV4-2	CASTQTRGSGANVLTF	TGTGCCAGCACCCAAACGAGAGGTAGCGGGGCCAACGTCCTGACTTTC
.	.	TRBJ2-7	TRBV10-3	CAISRQNYEQYF	TGTGCCATCAGCAGACAGAACTACGAGCAGTACTTC
.	.	TRBJ1-2	TRBV7-2	CASSSTVRAVPGYTF	TGTGCCAGCAGCTCAACCGTCAGGGCGGTACCCGGCTACACCTTC
.	TRBD1	TRBJ2-7	TRBV18	CASSPTGTGVYEQYF	TGTGCCAGCTCACCCACCGGGACAGGGGTCTACGAGCAGTACTTC
.	.	TRBJ2-7	TRBV19	CASSNERYEQYF	TGTGCCAGTAGTAACGAGCGCTACGAGCAGTACTTC
.	TRBD1	TRBJ2-3	TRBV14	CASSHLGTVSRTDTQYF	TGTGCCAGCAGCCACCTGGGGACAGTAAGCCGCACAGATACGCAGTATTTT
.	TRBD2	TRBJ2-5	TRBV19	CASSIGAGVQETQYF	TGTGCCAGTAGTATAGGGGCGGGGGTTCAAGAGACCCAGTACTTC
.	TRBD2	TRBJ2-5	TRBV18	CASSPLTSGMGGRETQYF	TGTGCCAGCTCACCACTGACTAGCGGGATGGGGGGGCGAGAGACCCAGTACTTC
.	.	TRBJ2-1	TRBV11-2	CASSFRTDFGSYNEQFF	TGTGCCAGCAGCTTCCGGACAGACTTTGGCTCCTACAATGAGCAGTTCTTC
once	.	TRBJ1-1	TRBV30	CAWERGLNTEAFF	TGTGCCTGGGAACGGGGTTTGAACACTGAAGCTTTCTTT
.	.	TRBJ1-5	TRBV28	CASSYYSNQPQHF	TGTGCCAGCAGTTACTATAGCAATCAGCCCCAGCATTTT
.	.	TRBJ2-6	TRBV19	CASIPTGTGANVLTF	TGTGCCAGTATCCCAACGGGTACTGGGGCCAACGTCCTGACTTTC
.	.	TRBJ1-5	TRBV7-8	CASRRGGDQPQHF	TGTGCCAGCAGGAGGGGGGGGGATCAGCCCCAGCATTTT
.	.	TRBJ1-2	TRBV21-1	CASSRRGF	TGTGCCAGCAGCCGCCGGGGCTTC
.	.	TRBJ2-2	TRBV23-1	CASSQPASENTGELFF	TGCGCCAGCAGTCAGCCGGCTAGCGAAAACACCGGGGAGCTGTTTTTT
.	TRBD1	TRBJ2-1	TRBV10-3	CAITTGTGVSSSYNEQFF	TGTGCCATCACAACCGGGACAGGGGTCTCGAGCTCCTACAATGAGCAGTTCTTC
once	.	TRBJ1-2	TRBV29-1	CSVDTRSNYGYTF	TGCAGCGTTGACACAAGATCTAACTATGGCTACACCTTC
.	.	TRBJ2-7	TRBV6-6	CASSQANEQYF	TGTGCCAGCAGCCAGGCAAACGAGCAGTACTTC